What follows is one T cell receptor (beta chain) and its context. The V end was cut by 1 base, the J end by 4 bases, with 14 bases between. The germline CDR1 and CDR2 sequences are SEHNR and FQNEAQ (reference sequence). The CDR3 contains 16 residues. The data were produced by immunoSEQ multiplex PCR, yet TCRdb's version contains in-frame clones alone and is incomplete. The sample consists of about 180,000 clones, roughly 86% of them appearing once. This entry is derived from a study of blood T cell repertoires in COVID-19. The cohort comprised adults aged 18 to 89 years residing in approximately 22 US areas.

The rearrangement links TRBV7-9 to TRBJ2-1; D perhaps matches TRBD2 (5 bases). This TCR was sampled from a woman in her twenties or thirties who had recovered from COVID-19. The sequencing input was PBMCs or T cells enriched from blood (not recorded which). The CDR3 reads CASSLGSYGIYNEQFF. DNA for the CDR3: TGTGCCAGCAGCTTAGGCTCGTACGGGATTTACAATGAGCAGTTCTTC.